This TCR beta chain was sequenced during a study of T cell repertoires in cytomegalovirus infection. With 5 bases removed from V and 0 bases from J, the gap between germline ends came to 14 bases. The CDR3 loop spans 16 amino acids. The study, taken as a whole, reports: Adding up the frequency of public TCR beta families identified people who carried CMV plus the relevant HLA. Dominating the ex vivo response were TCR beta clonotypes that were CMV-specific and HLA-C-restricted.

TCRdb reprocessed the reads via MiXCR and lists one record per CDR3 protein. This sample has roughly 150,000 distinct CDR3 sequences, with about 20% found just once. This clonotype was detected only a few times. Its matching antigen is unknown. The source was CD8+ T cells from cultured PBMCs, collected from culture after CMV antigen stimulation. The V gene is TRBV12-3 or TRBV12-4, the J gene TRBJ2-1, with D possibly matching TRBD2 (6 bases). This receptor was obtained from a human donor in good health (CMV status not recorded). Some clones in this sample may be carry-over from other donors' samples. The CDR3 reads CASSLGGPSSYNEQFF. CDR3 DNA: TGTGCCAGCAGTCTCGGGGGTCCGAGCTCCTACAATGAGCAGTTCTTC.